This TCR beta chain emerged from a study of blood T cell repertoires in COVID-19. Study context: Samples representing acute and convalescent COVID-19 were sourced from the United States, Italy and Spain.

The CDR3 extends over 15 amino acids. V dropped 3 bases and J dropped 2 bases, with 11 bases sitting between them. CDR1 is LNHDA, CDR2 SQIVND, per germline (reference sequence). This clone has a single count. In the original workflow: Researchers report that nucleated cell counts were estimated from reference gene primer amplification. TCRdb keeps only in-frame clones here, not all; method: immunoSEQ multiplex PCR. V, J and clone size derive from that table, while D and trimming were established from the DNA sequence. The sample holds about 75,000 clones; over 80% are singletons and the top ten take approximately 6.4%.

The sample consisted of peripheral blood. The sequence derives from a woman between 50 and 59 years old with acute or convalescent COVID-19. The rearrangement joins TRBV19 to TRBJ1-5; D ambiguous. The chain's CDR3 is CASSIWGEGNQPQHF. For the CDR3, the DNA is TGTGCCAGTAGTATTTGGGGAGAGGGCAATCAGCCCCAGCATTTT.